These T cell receptor beta chains were read from a single sample in a study of glioma-infiltrating T cells after dendritic cell vaccination. Assay used: immunoSEQ multiplex PCR; TCRdb lists only in-frame clones, some missing. The table includes more than 85,000 clones, 90% detected once. Specimen: blood, collected after dendritic cell vaccination. The origin of the receptors is a human donor with glioblastoma. Each CDR3 is given with its conserved first and last residue. Each record gives: J gene, V gene, clone size, D gene, CDR3 DNA, CDR3 protein. A D gene is named only where the DNA matches it firmly. Clone size is shown for a subset of rows, as once, few, many or a class of expanded clone.

j_call: TRBJ2-3
v_call: TRBV7-9
clone_size: .
d_call: .
cdr3_nt: TGTGCCAGCAGCTTAGAAGGGGGGGCGGATACGCAGTATTTT
cdr3_aa: CASSLEGGADTQYF

j_call: TRBJ2-2
v_call: TRBV27
clone_size: .
d_call: TRBD2
cdr3_nt: TGTGCCAGCAGACCCCCCTGGGGACTAGCGGGAGGGGACACCGGGGAGCTGTTTTTT
cdr3_aa: CASRPPWGLAGGDTGELFF

j_call: TRBJ1-1
v_call: TRBV18
clone_size: .
d_call: .
cdr3_nt: TGTGCCAGCTCACCACCACGGGTAACTGAAGCTTTCTTT
cdr3_aa: CASSPPRVTEAFF

j_call: TRBJ2-5
v_call: TRBV14
clone_size: .
d_call: TRBD1
cdr3_nt: TGTGCCAGCAGCCAATGGACTGACAGGGTCAAAGAGACCCAGTACTTC
cdr3_aa: CASSQWTDRVKETQYF

j_call: TRBJ1-3
v_call: TRBV5-3
clone_size: .
d_call: TRBD1
cdr3_nt: TGTGCCAGAAGCGGAGACAGGGTCTCTGGAAACACCATATATTTT
cdr3_aa: CARSGDRVSGNTIYF

j_call: TRBJ2-3
v_call: TRBV6-5
clone_size: .
d_call: TRBD2
cdr3_nt: TGTGCCAGCAGTTACGCGACTAGCGGGAGGCTGCATACGCAGTATTTT
cdr3_aa: CASSYATSGRLHTQYF

j_call: TRBJ2-5
v_call: TRBV11-2
clone_size: .
d_call: TRBD1
cdr3_nt: TGTGCCAGCAGCACATACAGGGGAATCGAAGAGACCCAGTACTTC
cdr3_aa: CASSTYRGIEETQYF

j_call: TRBJ1-4
v_call: TRBV18
clone_size: few
d_call: TRBD1
cdr3_nt: TGTGCCAGCTCACTAAGACAGGGTGGGAATGAAAAACTGTTTTTT
cdr3_aa: CASSLRQGGNEKLFF

j_call: TRBJ1-4
v_call: TRBV6-1
clone_size: .
d_call: TRBD1
cdr3_nt: TGTGCCAGCCGGAGACAGGGGGGAGAGAAACTGTTTTTT
cdr3_aa: CASRRQGGEKLFF

j_call: TRBJ2-4
v_call: TRBV23-1
clone_size: .
d_call: .
cdr3_nt: TGCGCCAGCAGTCAATCGAAGATCACCCACCGAGGGGGTTCCAAAAACATTCAGTACTTC
cdr3_aa: CASSQSKITHRGGSKNIQYF

j_call: TRBJ1-1
v_call: TRBV27
clone_size: .
d_call: .
cdr3_nt: TGTGCCAGCACCTTCGGAGGTTCCACTGAAGCTTTCTTT
cdr3_aa: CASTFGGSTEAFF